This T cell receptor beta chain originates from a study of cytomegalovirus exposure and HLA in healthy donors. J gave up 1 base and V 8 bases, and 6 bases lay outside the gene matches. The CDR3 runs to 13 residues. Looked up from germline, CDR1 is SQVTM and CDR2 is ANQGSEA. 60 Vbeta and 13 Jbeta primers were used in PCR. Using immunoSEQ multiplex PCR, the repertoire was profiled, and TCRdb retains in-frame clones only, with some absent. The data contain 160,000 or so clones, roughly 80% of them singletons. The chain combines TRBV29-1 with TRBJ2-3, with TRBD1 matching over 7 bases. The TCR sequence derives from a man aged 30-40 years in good health and CMV-seropositive. Sequenced: PBMCs. The CDR3 loop reads CSSGGPGTDTQYF. CDR3 DNA: TGCAGCTCAGGGGGACCCGGCACAGATACGCAGTATTTT.